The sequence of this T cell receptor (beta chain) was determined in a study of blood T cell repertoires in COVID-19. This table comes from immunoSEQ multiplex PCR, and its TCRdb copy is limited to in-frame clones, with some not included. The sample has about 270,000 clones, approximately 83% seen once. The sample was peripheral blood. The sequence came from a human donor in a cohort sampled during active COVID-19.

This CDR3 is CASSWDRAPGANVLTF. The CDR3 coding sequence is TGTGCCAGCAGTTGGGACAGGGCCCCTGGGGCCAACGTCCTGACTTTC. V gene TRBV28 combines with J gene TRBJ2-6, with 9 bases aligning to TRBD1. The V gene end was trimmed by 4 bases and the J gene end by 2 bases; junction bases not matched to a gene: 3. The CDR3 is 16 amino acids. Looked up from germline, CDR1 is MDHEN and CDR2 is SYDVKM.